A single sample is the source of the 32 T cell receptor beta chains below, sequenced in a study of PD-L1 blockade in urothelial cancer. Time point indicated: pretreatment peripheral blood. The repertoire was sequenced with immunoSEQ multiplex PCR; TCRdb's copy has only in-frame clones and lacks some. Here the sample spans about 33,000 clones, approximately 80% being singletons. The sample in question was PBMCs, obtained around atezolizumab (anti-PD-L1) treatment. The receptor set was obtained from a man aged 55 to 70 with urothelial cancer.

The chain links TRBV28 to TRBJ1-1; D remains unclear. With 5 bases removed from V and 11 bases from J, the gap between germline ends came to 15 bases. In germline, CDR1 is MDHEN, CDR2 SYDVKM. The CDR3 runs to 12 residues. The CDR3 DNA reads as TGTGCCAGCAGTCCCGAGTATGTACGGGCTTTCTTT. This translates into CASSPEYVRAFF.

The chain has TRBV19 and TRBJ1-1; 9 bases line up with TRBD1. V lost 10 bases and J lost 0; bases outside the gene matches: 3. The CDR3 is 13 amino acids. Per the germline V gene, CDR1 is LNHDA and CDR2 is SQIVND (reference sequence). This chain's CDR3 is CATRQGVNTEAFF. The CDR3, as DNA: TGTGCCACCAGACAGGGGGTGAACACTGAAGCTTTCTTT.

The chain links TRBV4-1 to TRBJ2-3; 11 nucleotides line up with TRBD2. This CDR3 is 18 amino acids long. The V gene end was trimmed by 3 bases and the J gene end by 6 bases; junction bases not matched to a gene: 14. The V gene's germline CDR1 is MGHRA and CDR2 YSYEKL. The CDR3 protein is CASSQDFSSGRPRDTQYF. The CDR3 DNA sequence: TGCGCCAGCAGCCAGGATTTTTCTAGCGGGAGGCCCCGGGATACGCAGTATTTT.

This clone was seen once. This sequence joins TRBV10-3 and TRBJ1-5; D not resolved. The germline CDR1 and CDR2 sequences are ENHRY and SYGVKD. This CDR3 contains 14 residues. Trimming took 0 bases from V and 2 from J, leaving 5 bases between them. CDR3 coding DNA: TGTGCCATCAGTGAGTCCGGGGGCAATCAGCCCCAGCATTTT. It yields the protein CAISESGGNQPQHF.

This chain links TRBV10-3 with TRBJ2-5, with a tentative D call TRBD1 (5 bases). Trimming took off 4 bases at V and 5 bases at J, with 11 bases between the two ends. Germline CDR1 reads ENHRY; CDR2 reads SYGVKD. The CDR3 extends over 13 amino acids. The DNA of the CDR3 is TGTGCCATCAGTGCAAGGGGCGCGGAGACCCAGTACTTC. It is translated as CAISARGAETQYF.

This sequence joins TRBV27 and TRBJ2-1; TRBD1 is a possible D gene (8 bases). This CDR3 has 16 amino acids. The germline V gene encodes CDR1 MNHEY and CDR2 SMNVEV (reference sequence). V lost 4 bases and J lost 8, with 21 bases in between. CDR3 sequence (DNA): TGTGCCAGCAGTTGGGAGGGCAGGGGGCTTTTCGATGAGCAGTTCTTC. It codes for CASSWEGRGLFDEQFF.

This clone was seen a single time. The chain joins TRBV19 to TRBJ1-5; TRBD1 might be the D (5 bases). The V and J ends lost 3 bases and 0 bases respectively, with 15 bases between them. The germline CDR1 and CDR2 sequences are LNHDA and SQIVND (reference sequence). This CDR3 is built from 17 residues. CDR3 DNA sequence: TGTGCCAGTAGTATGTCAGGGAGGGCGGATAGCAATCAGCCCCAGCATTTT. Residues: CASSMSGRADSNQPQHF.

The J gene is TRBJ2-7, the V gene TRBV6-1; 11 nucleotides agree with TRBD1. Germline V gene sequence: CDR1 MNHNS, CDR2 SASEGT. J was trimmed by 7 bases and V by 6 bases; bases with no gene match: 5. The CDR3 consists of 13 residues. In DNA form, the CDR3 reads TGTGCCAGCAGAGGGACAGGGGGTATGGAGCAGTACTTC. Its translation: CASRGTGGMEQYF.

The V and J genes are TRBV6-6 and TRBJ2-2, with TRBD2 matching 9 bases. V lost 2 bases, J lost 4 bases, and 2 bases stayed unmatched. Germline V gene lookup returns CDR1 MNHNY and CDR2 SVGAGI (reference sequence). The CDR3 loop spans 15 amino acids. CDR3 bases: TGTGCCAGCAGTTACCTAGCGGGGTCCACCGGGGAGCTGTTTTTT. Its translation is CASSYLAGSTGELFF.

The CDR3 region is CASSIDMAEVSRYGYTF. Written as DNA, the CDR3 is TGTGCCAGTAGTATAGATATGGCAGAGGTTTCGAGGTATGGCTACACCTTC. This sequence joins TRBV19 and TRBJ1-2; no firm D call. There are 17 residues in the CDR3. The V gene lost 0 bases and the J gene lost 5 bases, with 19 bases spanning the gap. Per germline, CDR1 LNHDA and CDR2 SQIVND (reference sequence).

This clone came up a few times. DNA for the CDR3: TGTGCCAGCAGTGAATCGAGGAGTACAGGGGGCCGCTATGGCTACACCTTC. As protein: CASSESRSTGGRYGYTF. This chain joins TRBV25-1 and TRBJ1-2; TRBD1 matches 9 bases. Germline lookup yields CDR1 MGHDK and CDR2 SYGVNS. The CDR3 loop spans 17 amino acids. Trimming took 1 base from V and 4 from J; bases not matched to a gene: 10.

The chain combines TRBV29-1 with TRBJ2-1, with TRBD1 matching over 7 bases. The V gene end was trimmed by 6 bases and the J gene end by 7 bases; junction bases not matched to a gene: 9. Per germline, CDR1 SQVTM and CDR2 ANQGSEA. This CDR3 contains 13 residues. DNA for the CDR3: TGCAGCGTCCTTGGGACAGATTGGAATGAGCAGTTCTTC. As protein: CSVLGTDWNEQFF.

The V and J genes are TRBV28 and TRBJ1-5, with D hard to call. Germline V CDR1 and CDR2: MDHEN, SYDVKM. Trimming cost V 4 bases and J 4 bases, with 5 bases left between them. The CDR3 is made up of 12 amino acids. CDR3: CASSYKNQPQHF. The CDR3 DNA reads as TGTGCCAGCAGTTATAAAAATCAGCCCCAGCATTTT.

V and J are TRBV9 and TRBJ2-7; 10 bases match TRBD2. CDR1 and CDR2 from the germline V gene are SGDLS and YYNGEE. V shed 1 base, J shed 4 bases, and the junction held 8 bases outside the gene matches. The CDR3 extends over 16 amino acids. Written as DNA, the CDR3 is TGTGCCAGCAGCGTATCGCAAGCGGGAGGGCCTTACGAGCAGTACTTC. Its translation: CASSVSQAGGPYEQYF.

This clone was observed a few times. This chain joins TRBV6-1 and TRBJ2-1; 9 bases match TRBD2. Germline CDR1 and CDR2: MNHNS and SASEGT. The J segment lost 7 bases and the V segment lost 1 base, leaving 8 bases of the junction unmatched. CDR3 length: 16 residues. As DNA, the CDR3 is TGTGCCAGCAGTGAAGTGTTAGCGGGAGAAGAAAATGAGCAGTTCTTC. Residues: CASSEVLAGEENEQFF.

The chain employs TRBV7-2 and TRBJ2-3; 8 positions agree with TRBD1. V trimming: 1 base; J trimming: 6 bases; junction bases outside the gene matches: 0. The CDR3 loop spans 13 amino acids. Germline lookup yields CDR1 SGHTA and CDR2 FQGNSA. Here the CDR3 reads CASSLDRGDTQYF. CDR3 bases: TGTGCCAGCAGCTTAGACAGGGGGGATACGCAGTATTTT.

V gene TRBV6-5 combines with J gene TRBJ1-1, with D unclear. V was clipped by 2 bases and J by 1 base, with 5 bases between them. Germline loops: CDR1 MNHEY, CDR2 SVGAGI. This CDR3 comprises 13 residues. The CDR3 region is CASSYAGNTEAFF. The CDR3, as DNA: TGTGCCAGCAGTTACGCCGGGAACACTGAAGCTTTCTTT.

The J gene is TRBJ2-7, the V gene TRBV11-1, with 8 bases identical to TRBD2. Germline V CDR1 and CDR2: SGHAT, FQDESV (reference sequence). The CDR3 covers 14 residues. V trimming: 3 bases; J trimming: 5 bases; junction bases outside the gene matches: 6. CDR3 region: CASSLGLGSHEQYF. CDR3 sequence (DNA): TGTGCCAGCAGCTTGGGACTAGGCAGCCACGAGCAGTACTTC.

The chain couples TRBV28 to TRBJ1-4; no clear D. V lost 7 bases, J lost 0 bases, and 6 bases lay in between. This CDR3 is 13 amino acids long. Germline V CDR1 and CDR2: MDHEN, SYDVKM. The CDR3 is CASNGATNEKLFF. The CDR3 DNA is TGTGCCAGCAACGGGGCAACTAATGAAAAACTGTTTTTT.

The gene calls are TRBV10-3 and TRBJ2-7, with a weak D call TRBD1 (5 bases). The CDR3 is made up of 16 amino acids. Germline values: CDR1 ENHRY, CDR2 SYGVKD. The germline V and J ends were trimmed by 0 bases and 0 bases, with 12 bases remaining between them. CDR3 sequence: CAISESTSRASYEQYF. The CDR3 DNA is TGTGCCATCAGTGAGTCGACTTCCAGGGCCTCCTACGAGCAGTACTTC.

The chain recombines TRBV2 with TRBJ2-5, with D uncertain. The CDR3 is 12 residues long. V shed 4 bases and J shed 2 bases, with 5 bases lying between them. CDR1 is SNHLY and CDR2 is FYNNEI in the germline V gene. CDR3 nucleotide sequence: TGTGCCAGCAGTGGCTATCAAGAGACCCAGTACTTC. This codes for CASSGYQETQYF. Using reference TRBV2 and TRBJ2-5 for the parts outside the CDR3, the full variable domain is EPEVTQTPSHQVTQMGQEVILRCVPISNHLYFYWYRQILGQKVEFLVSFYNNEISEKSEIFDDQFSVERPDGSNFTLKIRSTKLEDSAMYFCASSGYQETQYFGPGTRLLVL.

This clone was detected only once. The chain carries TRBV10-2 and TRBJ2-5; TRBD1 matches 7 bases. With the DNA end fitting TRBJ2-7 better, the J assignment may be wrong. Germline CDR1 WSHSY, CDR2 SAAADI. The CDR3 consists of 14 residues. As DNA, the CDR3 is TGCGCCAGCAGTGAGTTGGGGACAGACTACGAGCAGTACTTC. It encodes CASSELGTDYEQYF.

The CDR3 sequence is CASSIFYSNQPQHF. CDR3 DNA: TGTGCCAGCAGTATATTTTATAGCAATCAGCCCCAGCATTTT. The chain is built from TRBV2 and TRBJ1-5; unclear D gene. With 5 bases removed from V and 0 bases from J, the gap between germline ends came to 8 bases. The germline gives CDR1 SNHLY, CDR2 FYNNEI. This CDR3 spans 14 amino acids. The full variable domain, in which reference TRBV2 and TRBJ1-5 provide the parts outside the CDR3, is EPEVTQTPSHQVTQMGQEVILRCVPISNHLYFYWYRQILGQKVEFLVSFYNNEISEKSEIFDDQFSVERPDGSNFTLKIRSTKLEDSAMYFCASSIFYSNQPQHFGDGTRLSIL.

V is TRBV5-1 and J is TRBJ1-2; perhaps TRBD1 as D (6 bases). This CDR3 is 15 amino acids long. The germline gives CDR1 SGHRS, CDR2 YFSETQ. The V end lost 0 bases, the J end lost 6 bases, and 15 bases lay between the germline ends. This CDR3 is CASSLALSGADGYTF. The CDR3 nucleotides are TGCGCCAGCAGCTTGGCCTTATCAGGGGCTGATGGCTACACCTTC.

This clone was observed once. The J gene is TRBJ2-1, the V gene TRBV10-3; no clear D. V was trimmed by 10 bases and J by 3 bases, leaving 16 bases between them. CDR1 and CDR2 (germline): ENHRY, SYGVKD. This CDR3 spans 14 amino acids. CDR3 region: CATEAGLGYNEQFF. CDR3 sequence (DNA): TGTGCCACCGAGGCCGGCCTGGGCTACAATGAGCAGTTCTTC.

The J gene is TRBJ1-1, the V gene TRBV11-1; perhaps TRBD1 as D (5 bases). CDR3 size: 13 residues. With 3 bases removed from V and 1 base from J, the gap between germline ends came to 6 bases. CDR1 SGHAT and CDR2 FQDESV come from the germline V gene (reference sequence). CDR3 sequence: CASSLTENTEAFF. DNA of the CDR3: TGTGCCAGCAGCTTGACAGAGAACACTGAAGCTTTCTTT.

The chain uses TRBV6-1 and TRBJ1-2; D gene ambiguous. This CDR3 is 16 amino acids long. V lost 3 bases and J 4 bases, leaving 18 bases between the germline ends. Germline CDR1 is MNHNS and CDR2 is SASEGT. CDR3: CASSERSLAEGYGYTF. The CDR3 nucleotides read TGTGCCAGCAGTGAGCGGAGCTTGGCAGAGGGCTATGGCTACACCTTC.

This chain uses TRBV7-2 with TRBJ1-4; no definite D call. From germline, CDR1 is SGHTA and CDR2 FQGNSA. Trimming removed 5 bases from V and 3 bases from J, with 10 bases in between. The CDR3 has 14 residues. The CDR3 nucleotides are TGTGCCAGCAGCCTCGGTGTGGCTAATGAAAAACTGTTTTTT. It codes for CASSLGVANEKLFF. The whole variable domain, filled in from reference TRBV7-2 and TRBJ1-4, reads GAGVSQSPSNKVTEKGKDVELRCDPISGHTALYWYRQSLGQGLEFLIYFQGNSAPDKSGLPSDRFSAERTGGSVSTLTIQRTQQEDSAVYLCASSLGVANEKLFFGSGTQLSVL.

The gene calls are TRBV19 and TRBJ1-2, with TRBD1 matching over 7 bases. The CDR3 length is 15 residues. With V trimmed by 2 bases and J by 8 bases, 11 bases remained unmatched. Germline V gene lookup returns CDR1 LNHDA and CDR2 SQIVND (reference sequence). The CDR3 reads CASSITGTAPWGYTF. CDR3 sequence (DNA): TGTGCCAGTAGTATAACCGGGACAGCCCCTTGGGGCTACACCTTC.

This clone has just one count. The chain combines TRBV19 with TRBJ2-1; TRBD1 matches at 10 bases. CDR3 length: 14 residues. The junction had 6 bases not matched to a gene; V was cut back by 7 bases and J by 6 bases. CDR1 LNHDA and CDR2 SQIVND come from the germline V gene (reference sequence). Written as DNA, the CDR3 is TGTGCCAGTAAAAGACAGGGGGCTCTCAATGAGCAGTTCTTC. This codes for CASKRQGALNEQFF.

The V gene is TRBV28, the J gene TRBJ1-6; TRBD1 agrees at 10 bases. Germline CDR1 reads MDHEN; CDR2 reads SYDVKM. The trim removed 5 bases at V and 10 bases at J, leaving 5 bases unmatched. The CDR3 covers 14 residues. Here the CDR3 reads CASSPGQGDSPLHF. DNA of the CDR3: TGTGCCAGCAGTCCAGGACAGGGGGACTCACCCCTCCACTTT.

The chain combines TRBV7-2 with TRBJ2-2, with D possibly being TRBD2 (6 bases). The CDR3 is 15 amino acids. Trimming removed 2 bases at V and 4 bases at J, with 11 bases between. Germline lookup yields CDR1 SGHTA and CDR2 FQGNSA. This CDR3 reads CASSLLARGTGELFF. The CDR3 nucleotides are TGTGCCAGCAGCTTACTAGCGAGGGGCACCGGGGAGCTGTTTTTT.